A single sample gave rise to the 26 T cell receptor beta chains below, sequenced in a study of blood T cell repertoires in COVID-19. Only in-frame clones appear in the TCRdb table, and some are missing; sequencing was by immunoSEQ multiplex PCR. Of tens of thousands of clones listed, roughly 90% are singletons. The sequenced sample consisted of peripheral blood. All receptors come from a human donor with active COVID-19. The donor label of this sample is uncertain.

The rearrangement uses TRBV2 and TRBJ1-1, with D tentatively TRBD1 (5 bases). Trimming took 6 bases from V and 5 from J, leaving 13 bases between them. The germline gives CDR1 SNHLY, CDR2 FYNNEI. The CDR3 runs 13 residues. In nucleotides, the CDR3 is TGTGCCAGCAGCGGGTGGGGGGGGACTGAAGCTTTCTTT. Protein sequence: CASSGWGGTEAFF.

J is TRBJ1-1 and V is TRBV29-1; D is undetermined. V gave up 4 bases and J gave up 1 base, with 4 bases separating them. The CDR3 has 11 residues. CDR1 and CDR2 from the germline V gene are SQVTM and ANQGSEA. CDR3 in amino acids: CSVVQNTEAFF. CDR3 coding DNA: TGCAGCGTTGTACAGAACACTGAAGCTTTCTTT.

This rearrangement joins TRBV7-2 to TRBJ1-1; D unclear. With 5 bases removed from V and 6 bases from J, the gap between germline ends came to 16 bases. The length of the CDR3 is 14 residues. Germline V gives CDR1 SGHTA, CDR2 FQGNSA. The CDR3 here is CASSQVRPIPEAFF. The CDR3 DNA is TGTGCCAGCAGCCAGGTTCGGCCAATTCCTGAAGCTTTCTTT. The whole variable domain, remainder taken from reference TRBV7-2 and TRBJ1-1, is GAGVSQSPSNKVTEKGKDVELRCDPISGHTALYWYRQSLGQGLEFLIYFQGNSAPDKSGLPSDRFSAERTGGSVSTLTIQRTQQEDSAVYLCASSQVRPIPEAFFGQGTRLTVV.

The genes are TRBV7-2 and TRBJ2-7; D is perhaps TRBD1 (7 bases). This CDR3 has 17 amino acids. Trimming left V 3 bases short and J 3 bases short, with 21 bases between. From germline, CDR1 is SGHTA and CDR2 FQGNSA. The CDR3 sequence: CASSFRGLRQGGYEQYF. The CDR3 DNA sequence: TGTGCCAGCAGCTTCAGGGGGTTGAGACAGGGAGGCTACGAGCAGTACTTC.

This chain links TRBV29-1 with TRBJ2-1, with 10 bases aligning to TRBD2. CDR1 and CDR2 (germline): SQVTM, ANQGSEA. J gave up 4 bases and V 1 base, and 4 bases lay outside the gene matches. The length of the CDR3 is 15 residues. The CDR3, as DNA: TGCAGCGTTGAAGTCGGAGCGGGGGGGTACAATGAGCAGTTCTTC. It specifies CSVEVGAGGYNEQFF.

The count of this clone is one. This sequence joins TRBV6-5 and TRBJ1-1; D gene uncertain. Trimming removed 5 bases from V and 1 base from J, with 8 bases in between. The CDR3 loop spans 13 amino acids. In germline, CDR1 is MNHEY, CDR2 SVGAGI. In nucleotides, the CDR3 is TGTGCCAGCAGTATAGAGGGGAACACTGAAGCTTTCTTT. Encoded protein: CASSIEGNTEAFF.

This rearrangement joins TRBV6-5 to TRBJ2-2; tentative D call: TRBD1 (5 bases). Trimming removed 7 bases from V and 6 bases from J, with 15 bases in between. Germline-derived CDR1 and CDR2 are MNHEY and SVGAGI. This CDR3 comprises 14 residues. The CDR3 DNA sequence: TGTGCCAGCACGTTGGCAGGGCTCGCCGGGGAGCTGTTTTTT. Translation: CASTLAGLAGELFF.

The chain is built from TRBV5-1 and TRBJ2-3; 9 bases map to TRBD2. CDR1 is SGHRS and CDR2 is YFSETQ in the germline V gene. V shed 0 bases, J shed 0 bases, and the junction held 2 bases outside the gene matches. The CDR3 totals 16 residues. The DNA of the CDR3 is TGCGCCAGCAGCTTGGCCCTAGCGGGGAGCACAGATACGCAGTATTTT. Translated: CASSLALAGSTDTQYF.

The chain employs TRBV7-2 and TRBJ2-2; TRBD2 matches at 11 bases. The CDR3 loop spans 15 amino acids. Trimming cost V 6 bases and J 4 bases; bases outside gene matches: 4. Germline V gives CDR1 SGHTA, CDR2 FQGNSA. CDR3 loop: CASRLAGAPTGELFF. Written as DNA, the CDR3 is TGTGCCAGCAGACTAGCGGGGGCCCCCACCGGGGAGCTGTTTTTT. The full variable domain, completed using reference TRBV7-2 and TRBJ2-2, is GAGVSQSPSNKVTEKGKDVELRCDPISGHTALYWYRQSLGQGLEFLIYFQGNSAPDKSGLPSDRFSAERTGGSVSTLTIQRTQQEDSAVYLCASRLAGAPTGELFFGEGSRLTVL.

The V and J genes are TRBV4-1 and TRBJ2-1, with no clear D. In germline, CDR1 is MGHRA, CDR2 YSYEKL. V was clipped by 0 bases and J by 0 bases, with 6 bases between them. The CDR3 length is 15 residues. CDR3 coding DNA: TGCGCCAGCAGCCAAGAAACAAGCTCCTACAATGAGCAGTTCTTC. Protein: CASSQETSSYNEQFF.

The V and J genes are TRBV5-1 and TRBJ2-3; no clear D. The V gene's germline CDR1 is SGHRS and CDR2 YFSETQ. V gave up 3 bases and J gave up 0 bases, with 5 bases separating them. This CDR3 contains 13 residues. CDR3 in DNA: TGCGCCAGCAGCTCCCCAAGCACAGATACGCAGTATTTT. Translating it yields CASSSPSTDTQYF.

This clone was seen just once. J is TRBJ1-5 and V is TRBV6-1; D uncertain. The germline gives CDR1 MNHNS, CDR2 SASEGT. V gave up 2 bases and J gave up 5 bases, with 4 bases separating them. This CDR3 comprises 12 residues. The CDR3 coding sequence is TGTGCCAGCAGTGAACTCGATCAGCCCCAGCATTTT. It is translated as CASSELDQPQHF.

V and J are TRBV28 and TRBJ2-1; the match to TRBD2 covers 13 bases. Germline-derived CDR1 and CDR2 are MDHEN and SYDVKM. There are 14 residues in the CDR3. Trimming removed 9 bases from V and 7 bases from J; junction bases left unmatched: 6. CDR3 in amino acids: CASRTSGGINEQFF. CDR3 bases: TGTGCCAGTAGGACTAGCGGGGGTATAAATGAGCAGTTCTTC.

This chain links TRBV29-1 with TRBJ2-3; 13 positions agree with TRBD2. The length of the CDR3 is 14 residues. Looked up from germline, CDR1 is SQVTM and CDR2 is ANQGSEA. J gave up 6 bases and V 7 bases, and 7 bases lay outside the gene matches. CDR3 coding DNA: TGCAGCGACCGGACTAGCGGGGGCAAGGATACGCAGTATTTT. Its translation: CSDRTSGGKDTQYF.

V and J are TRBV4-3 and TRBJ2-3; TRBD2 aligns across 10 bases. Germline V gives CDR1 LGHNA, CDR2 YSLEER. The CDR3 sequence is 16 residues long. With 0 bases clipped from V and 4 bases from J, the junction kept 4 bases outside the gene matches. CDR3 sequence reads: CASSQDTAGGSDTQYF. The CDR3, as DNA: TGCGCCAGCAGCCAAGATACAGCGGGGGGGTCAGATACGCAGTATTTT.

The chain carries TRBV6-2 or TRBV6-3 and TRBJ1-2; D remains unclear. Germline V gene sequence: CDR1 MNHEY, CDR2 SVGEGT. The germline V and J ends were trimmed by 6 bases and 2 bases, with 13 bases remaining between them. This CDR3 spans 14 amino acids. The CDR3 DNA sequence: TGTGCCAGCAGCCTCAGCCCGGGGAACTATGGCTACACCTTC. As protein: CASSLSPGNYGYTF.

The J gene is TRBJ2-1, the V gene TRBV25-1, with D possibly matching TRBD2 (6 bases). V lost 3 bases to trimming and J lost 11 bases, with 11 bases between them. The germline V gene encodes CDR1 MGHDK and CDR2 SYGVNS. There are 12 residues in the CDR3. CDR3 DNA: TGTGCCAGCAGTGAGGGAGGAGGCCAGCAGTTCTTC. It translates to CASSEGGGQQFF.

V gene TRBV4-3 combines with J gene TRBJ1-5, with D perhaps TRBD1 (6 bases). CDR3 length equals 15 residues. V shed 0 bases and J shed 3 bases, with 9 bases lying between them. Germline-derived CDR1 and CDR2 are LGHNA and YSLEER. CDR3 sequence (DNA): TGCGCCAGCAGCCAAGACAGGGGCCCCAATCAGCCCCAGCATTTT. The encoded protein is CASSQDRGPNQPQHF.

The CDR3 DNA sequence: TGTGCCACCAGCACCGACTCCCAGACCTACGAGCAGTACTTC. Translation gives CATSTDSQTYEQYF. The genes are TRBV15 and TRBJ2-7; D call uncertain. V lost 4 bases and J lost 2, with 12 bases in between. The CDR3 sequence is 14 residues long. Germline CDR1 is LNHNV and CDR2 is YYDKDF (reference sequence). Combining the CDR3 with reference TRBV15 and TRBJ2-7 gives the whole variable domain DAMVIQNPRYQVTQFGKPVTLSCSQTLNHNVMYWYQQKSSQAPKLLFHYYDKDFNNEADTPDNFQSRRPNTSFCFLDIRSPGLGDTAMYLCATSTDSQTYEQYFGPGTRLTVT.

The CDR3, as DNA: TGTGCCAGCCGGACTCGGAACACCGGGGAGCTGTTTTTT. Its translation: CASRTRNTGELFF. This sequence joins TRBV2 and TRBJ2-2; the D gene is possibly TRBD2 (5 bases). Germline CDR1 SNHLY, CDR2 FYNNEI. V lost 8 bases and J lost 1, with 8 bases in between. The CDR3 runs 13 residues.

The V call is TRBV5-1, the J call TRBJ2-7, with 11 nucleotides matching TRBD2. The CDR3 contains 17 residues. CDR1 is SGHRS and CDR2 is YFSETQ in the germline V gene. V dropped 0 bases and J dropped 0; count of bases not matched to a gene: 5. This CDR3 is CASSLVLAGGSSYEQYF. CDR3 sequence (DNA): TGCGCCAGCAGCTTGGTTCTAGCGGGGGGCAGCTCCTACGAGCAGTACTTC. Based on the CDR3 plus reference TRBV5-1 and TRBJ2-7, the full variable domain is KAGVTQTPRYLIKTRGQQVTLSCSPISGHRSVSWYQQTPGQGLQFLFEYFSETQRNKGNFPGRFSGRQFSNSRSEMNVSTLELGDSALYLCASSLVLAGGSSYEQYFGPGTRLTVT.

This chain connects TRBV12-1 to TRBJ1-5; the table's D call, TRBD1, was not checked against the DNA. TRBV12-1 is a known pseudogene. The CDR3 loop spans 17 amino acids. This chain's CDR3 is CASRQILQGNSNQPQHF. The CDR3 DNA is TGTGCCAGCCGCCAGATCTTACAGGGGAATAGCAATCAGCCCCAGCATTTT.

The rearrangement joins TRBV6-4 to TRBJ2-3; no definite D call. Germline V CDR1 and CDR2: MRHNA, SNTAGT. Trimming took off 2 bases at V and 2 bases at J, with 8 bases between the two ends. This CDR3 comprises 14 residues. CDR3 in amino acids: CASSDGEDTDTQYF. CDR3 nucleotides: TGTGCCAGCAGTGACGGAGAAGACACAGATACGCAGTATTTT.

The chain is built from TRBV14 and TRBJ2-3; 11 positions match TRBD2. The CDR3 runs to 19 residues. Germline CDR1 and CDR2: SGHDN and FVKESK. V lost 1 base and J lost 0; bases outside the gene matches: 9. DNA for the CDR3: TGTGCCAGCAGCCAAGCGGCTAGCGGGGGGTACTATAGCACAGATACGCAGTATTTT. Amino acids: CASSQAASGGYYSTDTQYF.

This sequence joins TRBV11-2 and TRBJ1-6; the D gene is possibly TRBD1 (6 bases). V was cut by 1 base and J by 13 bases, with 11 bases left in between. This CDR3 spans 13 amino acids. The germline V gene has CDR1 SGHAT and CDR2 FQNNGV. CDR3 region: CASSLGTAYPLHF. Written as DNA, the CDR3 is TGTGCCAGCAGCTTAGGGACAGCGTACCCCCTCCACTTT.

This chain joins TRBV10-3 and TRBJ2-1; 9 bases fit TRBD1. This CDR3 spans 15 amino acids. CDR1 is ENHRY, CDR2 SYGVKD, per germline. The ends lost 3 bases at V and 9 bases at J; junction bases unmatched: 9. In nucleotides, the CDR3 is TGTGCCATCAGTGAACCGGGACAGGGTTTCGGTGAGCAGTTCTTC. Translation gives CAISEPGQGFGEQFF.